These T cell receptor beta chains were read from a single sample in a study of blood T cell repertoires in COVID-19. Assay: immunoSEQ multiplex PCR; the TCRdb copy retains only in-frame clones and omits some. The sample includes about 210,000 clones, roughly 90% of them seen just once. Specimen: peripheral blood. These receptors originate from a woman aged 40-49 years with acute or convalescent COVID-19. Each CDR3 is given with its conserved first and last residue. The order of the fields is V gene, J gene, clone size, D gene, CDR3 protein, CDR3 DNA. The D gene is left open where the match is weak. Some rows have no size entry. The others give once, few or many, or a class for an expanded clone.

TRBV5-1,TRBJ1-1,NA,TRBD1,CASRGPGVQGLGEAFF,TGCGCCAGCAGGGGACCGGGTGTACAGGGGTTGGGTGAAGCTTTCTTT
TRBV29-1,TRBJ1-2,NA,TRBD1,CSVEFGTGLDYGYTF,TGCAGCGTTGAATTCGGGACAGGGTTGGACTATGGCTACACCTTC
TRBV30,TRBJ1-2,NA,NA,CAWSVSQGGYTF,TGTGCCTGGAGTGTGAGCCAGGGTGGCTACACCTTC
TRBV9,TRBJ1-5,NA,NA,CASSPLSGSNQPQHF,TGTGCCAGCAGCCCCCTGTCGGGAAGCAATCAGCCCCAGCATTTT
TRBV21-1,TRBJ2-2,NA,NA,CASSQAGRGVKTGELFF,TGTGCCAGCAGCCAAGCGGGCAGGGGTGTAAAGACCGGGGAGCTGTTTTTT
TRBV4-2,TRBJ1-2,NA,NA,CASSQGGSDFFGYTF,TGTGCCAGCAGCCAGGGGGGATCGGACTTTTTTGGCTACACCTTC
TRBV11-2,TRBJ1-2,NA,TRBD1,CASSSTGGADYGYTF,TGTGCCAGCAGCTCTACAGGGGGCGCCGACTATGGCTACACCTTC
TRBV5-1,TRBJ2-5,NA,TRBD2,CASSQGTSGGRTFQETQYF,TGCGCCAGCAGCCAAGGGACTAGCGGGGGGCGTACTTTCCAAGAGACCCAGTACTTC
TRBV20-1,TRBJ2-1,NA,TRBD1,CSASGTGQYNEQFF,TGCAGTGCTAGTGGGACAGGCCAGTACAATGAGCAGTTCTTC
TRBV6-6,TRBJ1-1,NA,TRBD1,CASRIQGLGTEAFF,TGTGCCAGCAGAATACAGGGGTTGGGCACTGAAGCTTTCTTT
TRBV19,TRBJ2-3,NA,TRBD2,CASSQSKTSGVWDTQYF,TGTGCCAGTAGTCAGTCCAAAACTAGCGGGGTTTGGGATACGCAGTATTTT
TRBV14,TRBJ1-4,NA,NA,CASSQLNSPTNEKLFF,TGTGCCAGCAGCCAATTGAACAGCCCAACTAATGAAAAACTGTTTTTT
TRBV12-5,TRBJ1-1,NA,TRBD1,CASGLSYPGQGGFSTEAFF,TGTGCTAGTGGTTTGTCCTACCCGGGACAGGGAGGGTTTAGCACTGAAGCTTTCTTT
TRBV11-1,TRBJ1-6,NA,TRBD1,CASSLRQGINSPLHF,TGTGCCAGCAGTCTACGACAGGGGATCAATTCACCCCTCCACTTT
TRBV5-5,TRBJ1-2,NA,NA,CASSLDRDGYTF,TGTGCCAGCAGCTTGGACAGGGATGGCTACACCTTC
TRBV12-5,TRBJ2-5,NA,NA,CASGRSYEAQETQYF,TGTGCTAGTGGTCGTTCTTACGAGGCCCAAGAGACCCAGTACTTC
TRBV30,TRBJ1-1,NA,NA,CAWSVMGGTEAFF,TGTGCCTGGAGTGTAATGGGGGGCACTGAAGCTTTCTTT
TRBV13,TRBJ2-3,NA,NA,CASSETGTQYF,TGTGCCAGCAGTGAGACGGGTACGCAGTATTTT
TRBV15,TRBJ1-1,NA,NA,CATSRSPPGGTEAFF,TGTGCCACCAGCAGATCCCCCCCCGGGGGCACTGAAGCTTTCTTT
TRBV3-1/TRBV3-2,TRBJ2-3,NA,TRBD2,CASKTSGGAYGTQYF,TGTGCCAGTAAGACTAGCGGGGGGGCCTACGGTACGCAGTATTTT
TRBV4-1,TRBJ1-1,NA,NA,CASSQDYLRVNTEAFF,TGCGCCAGCAGCCAAGATTATCTGCGAGTGAACACTGAAGCTTTCTTT
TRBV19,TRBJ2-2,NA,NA,CASSISSGVRSGELFF,TGTGCCAGTAGTATCTCGTCAGGGGTCCGTAGCGGGGAGCTGTTTTTT
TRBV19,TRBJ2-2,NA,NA,CASSISAGANTGELFF,TGTGCCAGTAGTATATCTGCGGGGGCAAACACCGGGGAGCTGTTTTTT
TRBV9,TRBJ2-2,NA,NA,CASRAEDRTTNTGELFF,TGTGCCAGCAGGGCAGAGGACAGGACTACGAACACCGGGGAGCTGTTTTTT
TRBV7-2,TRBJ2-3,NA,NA,CASSLKGWAGTPRTDTQYF,TGTGCCAGCAGCTTGAAGGGGTGGGCGGGAACCCCCCGCACAGATACGCAGTATTTT
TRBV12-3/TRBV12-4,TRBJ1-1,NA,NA,CASSLAGRSEAFF,TGTGCCAGCAGTTTGGCAGGGAGGAGTGAAGCTTTCTTT
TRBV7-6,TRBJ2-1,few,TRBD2,CASEISGGALRSYNEQFF,TGTGCCAGCGAGATTAGCGGGGGGGCCTTAAGATCCTACAATGAGCAGTTCTTC
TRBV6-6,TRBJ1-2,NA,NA,CASSIRGRGTDYGYTF,TGTGCCAGCAGTATCCGGGGGCGGGGGACGGACTATGGCTACACCTTC
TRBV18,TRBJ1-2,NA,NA,CASSPGTLQEGYTF,TGTGCCAGCTCACCCGGGACTCTCCAGGAAGGCTACACCTTC
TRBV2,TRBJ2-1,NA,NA,CASSGNINEQFF,TGTGCCAGCTCCGGGAACATCAATGAGCAGTTCTTC
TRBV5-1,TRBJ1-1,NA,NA,CASSLAGSNTEAFF,TGCGCCAGCAGCTTGGCAGGGTCGAACACTGAAGCTTTCTTT
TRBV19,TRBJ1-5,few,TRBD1,CASSQRTGTHQPQHF,TGTGCCAGTAGTCAAAGGACAGGGACTCATCAGCCCCAGCATTTT
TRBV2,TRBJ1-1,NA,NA,CASSEATRNSEAFF,TGTGCCAGCAGTGAAGCAACTAGGAACAGTGAAGCTTTCTTT
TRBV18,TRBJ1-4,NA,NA,CASSDGNEKLFF,TGTGCCAGCTCAGACGGGAATGAAAAACTGTTTTTT
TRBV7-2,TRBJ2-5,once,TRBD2,CASSVAGGGIETQYF,TGTGCCAGCAGCGTAGCGGGGGGAGGTATCGAGACCCAGTACTTC
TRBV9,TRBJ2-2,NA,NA,CASSGPGWNTGELFF,TGTGCCAGCAGCGGGCCGGGGTGGAACACCGGGGAGCTGTTTTTT
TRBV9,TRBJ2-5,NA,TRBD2,CASSDSGGIQETQYF,TGTGCCAGCAGCGATAGCGGGGGGATACAAGAGACCCAGTACTTC
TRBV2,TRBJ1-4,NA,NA,CASSASATNEKLFF,TGTGCCAGCAGTGCGTCGGCAACTAATGAAAAACTGTTTTTT
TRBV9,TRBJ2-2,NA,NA,CASSVVDRRGPNTGELFF,TGTGCCAGCAGCGTAGTCGATCGGCGGGGACCGAACACCGGGGAGCTGTTTTTT
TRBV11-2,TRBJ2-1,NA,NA,CASSLGLASHNEQFF,TGTGCCAGCAGCTTAGGCCTAGCATCCCACAATGAGCAGTTCTTC
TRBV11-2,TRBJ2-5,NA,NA,CASSLDRQRETQYF,TGTGCCAGCAGCTTAGATAGGCAGCGAGAGACCCAGTACTTC
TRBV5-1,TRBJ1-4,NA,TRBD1,CASSWTGQGEKLFF,TGCGCCAGCAGCTGGACAGGGCAGGGTGAAAAACTGTTTTTT
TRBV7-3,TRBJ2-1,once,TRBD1,CASSSGTGIYNEQFF,TGTGCCAGCAGCTCCGGGACAGGGATTTACAATGAGCAGTTCTTC
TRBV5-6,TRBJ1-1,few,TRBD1,CASSSGTGGRFTEAFF,TGTGCCAGCAGCTCAGGGACAGGGGGGCGTTTCACTGAAGCTTTCTTT
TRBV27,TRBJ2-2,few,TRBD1,CASSRGRQLFTGELFF,TGTGCCAGCAGTAGGGGGCGACAGCTTTTCACCGGGGAGCTGTTTTTT
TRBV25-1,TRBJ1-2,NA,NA,CASSATRGHGYTF,TGTGCCAGCAGTGCCACAAGGGGCCATGGCTACACCTTC
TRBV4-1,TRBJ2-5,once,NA,CASSQDWPRQKSETQYF,TGCGCCAGCAGCCAAGATTGGCCGAGGCAGAAGTCGGAGACCCAGTACTTC
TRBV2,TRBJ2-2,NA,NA,CASSALAPNTGELFF,TGTGCCAGCAGTGCCTTAGCGCCGAACACCGGGGAGCTGTTTTTT
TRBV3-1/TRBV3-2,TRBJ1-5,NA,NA,CASSQGPGNQPQHF,TGTGCCAGCAGCCAAGGTCCGGGGAATCAGCCCCAGCATTTT
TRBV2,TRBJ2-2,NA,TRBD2,CASRPSGITGELFF,TGTGCCAGCAGGCCTAGCGGGATCACCGGGGAGCTGTTTTTT
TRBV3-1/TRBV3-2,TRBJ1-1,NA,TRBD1,CASSQGGTGVGGEAFF,TGTGCCAGCAGCCAAGGAGGGACAGGGGTTGGGGGTGAAGCTTTCTTT